This T cell receptor (beta chain) was sequenced for a study of blood T cell repertoires in COVID-19. Germline V gene lookup returns CDR1 SGHVS and CDR2 FQNEAQ. The CDR3 extends over 15 amino acids. The junction had 6 bases not matched to a gene; V was cut back by 6 bases and J by 0 bases. Data came from immunoSEQ multiplex PCR; TCRdb stores just in-frame clones and leaves some out. The sample carries about 250,000 clones, approximately 86% recorded once. This TCR was sampled from a human donor in a cohort sampled during active COVID-19. Sequencing input: peripheral blood. The rearrangement links TRBV7-8 to TRBJ2-3; TRBD1 aligns across 7 bases. As DNA, the CDR3 is TGTGCCAGCAGATCAGGACAGGTTAGCACAGATACGCAGTATTTT. Its protein product is CASRSGQVSTDTQYF. Filled out from reference TRBV7-8 and TRBJ2-3, the complete variable domain reads GAGVSQSPRYKVAKRGQDVALRCDPISGHVSLFWYQQALGQGPEFLTYFQNEAQLDKSGLPSDRFFAERPEGSVSTLKIQRTQQEDSAVYLCASRSGQVSTDTQYFGPGTRLTVL.